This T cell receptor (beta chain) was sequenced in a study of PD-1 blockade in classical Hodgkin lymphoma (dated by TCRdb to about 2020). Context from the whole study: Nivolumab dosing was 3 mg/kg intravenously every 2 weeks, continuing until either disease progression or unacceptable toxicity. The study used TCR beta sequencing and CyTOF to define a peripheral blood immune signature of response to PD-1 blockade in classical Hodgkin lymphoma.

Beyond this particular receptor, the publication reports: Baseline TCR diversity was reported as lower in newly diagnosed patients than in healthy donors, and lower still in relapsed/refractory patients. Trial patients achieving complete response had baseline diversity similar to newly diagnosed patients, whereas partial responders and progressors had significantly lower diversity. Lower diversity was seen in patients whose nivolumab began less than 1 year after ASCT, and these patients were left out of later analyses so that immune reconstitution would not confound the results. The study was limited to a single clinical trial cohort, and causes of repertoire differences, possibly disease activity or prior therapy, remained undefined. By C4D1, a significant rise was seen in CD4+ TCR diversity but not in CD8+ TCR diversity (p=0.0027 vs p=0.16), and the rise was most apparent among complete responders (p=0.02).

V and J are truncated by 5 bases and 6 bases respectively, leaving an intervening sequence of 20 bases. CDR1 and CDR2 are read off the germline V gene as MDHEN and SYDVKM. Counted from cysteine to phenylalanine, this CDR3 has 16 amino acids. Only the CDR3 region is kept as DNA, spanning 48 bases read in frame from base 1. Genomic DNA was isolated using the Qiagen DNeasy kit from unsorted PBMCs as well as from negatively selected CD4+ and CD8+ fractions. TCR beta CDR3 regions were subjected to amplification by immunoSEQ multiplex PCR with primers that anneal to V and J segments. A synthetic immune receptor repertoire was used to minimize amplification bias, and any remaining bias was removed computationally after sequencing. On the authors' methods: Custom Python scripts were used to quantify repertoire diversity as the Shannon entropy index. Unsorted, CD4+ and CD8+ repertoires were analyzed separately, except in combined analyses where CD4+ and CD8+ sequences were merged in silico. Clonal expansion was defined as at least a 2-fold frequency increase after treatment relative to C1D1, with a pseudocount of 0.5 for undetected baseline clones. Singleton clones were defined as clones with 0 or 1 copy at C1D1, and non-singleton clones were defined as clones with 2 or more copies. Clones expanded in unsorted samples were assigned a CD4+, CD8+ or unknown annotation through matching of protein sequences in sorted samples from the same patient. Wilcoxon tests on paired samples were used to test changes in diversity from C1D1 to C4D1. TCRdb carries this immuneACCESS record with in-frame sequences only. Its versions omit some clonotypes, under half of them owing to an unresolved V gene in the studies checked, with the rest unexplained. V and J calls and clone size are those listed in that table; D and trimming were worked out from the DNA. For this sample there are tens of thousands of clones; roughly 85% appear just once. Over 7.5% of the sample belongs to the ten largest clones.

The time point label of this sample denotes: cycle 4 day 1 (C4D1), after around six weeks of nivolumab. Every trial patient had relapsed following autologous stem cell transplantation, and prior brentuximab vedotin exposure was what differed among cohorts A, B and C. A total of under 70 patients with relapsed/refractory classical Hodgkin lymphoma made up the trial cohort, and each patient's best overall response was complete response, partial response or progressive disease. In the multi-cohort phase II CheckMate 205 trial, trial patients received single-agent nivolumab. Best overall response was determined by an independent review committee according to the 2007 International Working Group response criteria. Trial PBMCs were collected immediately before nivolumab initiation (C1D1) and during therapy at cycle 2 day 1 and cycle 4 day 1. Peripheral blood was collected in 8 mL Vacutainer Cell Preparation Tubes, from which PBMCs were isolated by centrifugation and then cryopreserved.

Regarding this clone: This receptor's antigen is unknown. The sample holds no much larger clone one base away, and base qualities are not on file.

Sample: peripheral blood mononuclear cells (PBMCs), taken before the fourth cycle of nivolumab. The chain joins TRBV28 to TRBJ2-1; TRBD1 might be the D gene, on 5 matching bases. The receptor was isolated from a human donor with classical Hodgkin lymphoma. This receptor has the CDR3 CASSLPGGAESNEQFF. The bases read TGTGCCAGCAGTCTACCCGGTGGGGCCGAGAGCAATGAGCAGTTCTTC. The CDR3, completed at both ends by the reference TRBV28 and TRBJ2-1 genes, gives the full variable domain DVKVTQSSRYLVKRTGEKVFLECVQDMDHENMFWYRQDPGLGLRLIYFSYDVKMKEKGDIPEGYSVSREKKERFSLILESASTNQTSMYLCASSLPGGAESNEQFFGPGTRLTVL.